The rows below give T cell receptor beta chains drawn from one sample of a study of blood T cell repertoires in COVID-19. TCRdb's table, derived via immunoSEQ multiplex PCR, lists solely in-frame clones and lacks some. This table holds about 210,000 clones, around 80% found once. Sequences were obtained from peripheral blood. The receptors shown here come from a woman in her forties with acute or convalescent COVID-19. The CDR3 runs from the conserved cysteine through the conserved F or W. D genes are given only for firm matches. Only part of the rows carry a size: once, few, many, or a class if the clone is expanded.

v_gene: TRBV5-1; abundance: few; j_gene: TRBJ1-1; d_gene: TRBD1; CDR3aa: CASTPDQGGMNTEAFF; CDR3nt: TGCGCCAGCACCCCCGATCAGGGGGGAATGAACACTGAAGCTTTCTTT
v_gene: TRBV6-8; abundance: .; j_gene: TRBJ1-2; d_gene: TRBD1; CDR3aa: CASSYTPGQSPYGYTF; CDR3nt: TGTGCCAGCAGTTACACGCCGGGACAGAGCCCCTATGGCTACACCTTC
v_gene: TRBV6-5; abundance: .; j_gene: TRBJ2-5; d_gene: TRBD2; CDR3aa: CASSYGLAGFQETQYF; CDR3nt: TGTGCCAGCAGTTACGGCCTAGCGGGCTTCCAAGAGACCCAGTACTTC
v_gene: TRBV30; abundance: .; j_gene: TRBJ2-7; d_gene: TRBD2; CDR3aa: CAWSWGGEQYF; CDR3nt: TGTGCCTGGAGTTGGGGGGGCGAGCAGTACTTC
v_gene: TRBV6-1; abundance: .; j_gene: TRBJ1-5; d_gene: TRBD1; CDR3aa: CASSEGRTGNSNQPQHF; CDR3nt: TGTGCCAGCAGTGAAGGACGGACAGGAAATAGCAATCAGCCCCAGCATTTT
v_gene: TRBV7-6; abundance: .; j_gene: TRBJ2-7; d_gene: .; CDR3aa: CASSLLQGGEQYF; CDR3nt: TGTGCCAGCAGCTTATTACAGGGTGGCGAGCAGTACTTC
v_gene: TRBV5-4; abundance: .; j_gene: TRBJ2-1; d_gene: TRBD1; CDR3aa: CASSLGQERANEQFF; CDR3nt: TGTGCCAGCAGCTTAGGACAGGAGAGGGCCAATGAGCAGTTCTTC
v_gene: TRBV18; abundance: .; j_gene: TRBJ2-1; d_gene: .; CDR3aa: CASSPGQTGFNEQFF; CDR3nt: TGTGCCAGCTCACCGGGGCAGACTGGGTTCAATGAGCAGTTCTTC
v_gene: TRBV5-1; abundance: .; j_gene: TRBJ2-7; d_gene: TRBD2; CDR3aa: CASSPETSGRGRQYF; CDR3nt: TGCGCCAGCAGCCCCGAGACTAGCGGGAGGGGGAGGCAGTACTTC
v_gene: TRBV15; abundance: .; j_gene: TRBJ2-3; d_gene: TRBD2; CDR3aa: CATSKGLAGGTDTQYF; CDR3nt: TGTGCCACCAGCAAAGGACTAGCGGGGGGAACAGATACGCAGTATTTT
v_gene: TRBV19; abundance: once; j_gene: TRBJ2-1; d_gene: .; CDR3aa: CASSIVGAASYNEQFF; CDR3nt: TGTGCCAGTAGTATCGTAGGCGCAGCGAGCTACAATGAGCAGTTCTTC
v_gene: TRBV10-3; abundance: .; j_gene: TRBJ2-1; d_gene: .; CDR3aa: CAIKSSAASNEQFF; CDR3nt: TGTGCCATCAAATCTAGTGCAGCGAGCAATGAGCAGTTCTTC
v_gene: TRBV12-3/TRBV12-4; abundance: .; j_gene: TRBJ2-1; d_gene: .; CDR3aa: CASSLAGREQFF; CDR3nt: TGTGCCAGCAGTTTAGCGGGGCGTGAGCAGTTCTTC
v_gene: TRBV20-1; abundance: once; j_gene: TRBJ2-5; d_gene: TRBD2; CDR3aa: CSASFGRPYQETQYF; CDR3nt: TGCAGTGCTAGTTTCGGGAGGCCGTACCAAGAGACCCAGTACTTC
v_gene: TRBV5-8; abundance: .; j_gene: TRBJ2-7; d_gene: .; CDR3aa: CASSLVILSSYEQYF; CDR3nt: TGTGCCAGCAGCTTGGTCATTCTAAGTTCCTACGAGCAGTACTTC
v_gene: TRBV27; abundance: .; j_gene: TRBJ2-3; d_gene: TRBD2; CDR3aa: CASSPLAGEYATQYF; CDR3nt: TGTGCCAGCAGTCCCCTAGCGGGCGAGTACGCTACGCAGTATTTT